The 12 T cell receptor beta chains below were found in one sample sequenced in a study of cytomegalovirus exposure and HLA in healthy donors. It was with 60 Vbeta and 13 Jbeta primers that the PCR ran. Profiled with immunoSEQ multiplex PCR; TCRdb holds only in-frame clones, not every one. In total, the table holds 50,000 to 70,000 clones. Input material: PBMCs. Source of these receptors: a woman aged 18-30 years in good health and CMV-seronegative.

The chain joins TRBV30 to TRBJ1-1, with a possible D match to TRBD1 (5 bases). Germline V CDR1 and CDR2: GTSNPN, SVGIG (reference sequence). V lost 3 bases and J lost 3, with 14 bases in between. The CDR3 runs 14 residues. The CDR3 is CAWSRGMGYTEAFF. In nucleotides, the CDR3 is TGTGCCTGGAGCCGGGGGATGGGGTACACTGAAGCTTTCTTT.

This chain links TRBV19 with TRBJ1-1, with 8 bases that match TRBD1. J lost 7 bases, V lost 5 bases, and 6 bases had no gene match. Germline V lookup: CDR1 LNHDA, CDR2 SQIVND (reference sequence). The CDR3 is 13 amino acids. CDR3 nucleotide sequence: TGTGCCAGTAGTCCGAAGGACAGGGATGAAGCTTTCTTT. This codes for CASSPKDRDEAFF. The whole variable domain, remainder taken from reference TRBV19 and TRBJ1-1, is DGGITQSPKYLFRKEGQNVTLSCEQNLNHDAMYWYRQDPGQGLRLIYYSQIVNDFQKGDIAEGYSVSREKKESFPLTVTSAQKNPTAFYLCASSPKDRDEAFFGQGTRLTVV.

This chain connects TRBV28 to TRBJ1-2, with D perhaps TRBD1 (6 bases). The CDR3 consists of 15 residues. Germline V CDR1 and CDR2: MDHEN, SYDVKM. V lost 6 bases to trimming and J lost 7 bases, with 21 bases between them. The CDR3 sequence is CASSPTRRGGGGYTF. The CDR3 nucleotides read TGTGCCAGCAGCCCTACGCGGAGGGGGGGAGGTGGCTACACCTTC.

V gene TRBV6-1 combines with J gene TRBJ1-1; D might be TRBD1 (5 bases). Germline CDR1 and CDR2: MNHNS and SASEGT. V dropped 5 bases and J dropped 5 bases, with 12 bases sitting between them. There are 13 residues in the CDR3. The CDR3 loop is CASSMGGRTEAFF. CDR3 nucleotide sequence: TGTGCCAGCAGTATGGGGGGGAGGACTGAAGCTTTCTTT.

V is TRBV2 and J is TRBJ2-5; 9 nucleotides match TRBD2. There are 13 residues in the CDR3. The germline gives CDR1 SNHLY, CDR2 FYNNEI. V dropped 6 bases and J dropped 4; count of bases not matched to a gene: 3. CDR3 in amino acids: CASSLGLAETQYF. For the CDR3, the DNA is TGTGCCAGCAGCCTGGGACTAGCAGAGACCCAGTACTTC.

The chain has TRBV4-1 and TRBJ2-1; D possibly corresponds to TRBD2 (7 bases). V was trimmed by 9 bases and J by 14 bases, leaving 26 bases between them. The CDR3 contains 14 residues. Germline V gene sequence: CDR1 MGHRA, CDR2 YSYEKL. The CDR3: CARGRESDSHLEFF. The CDR3 DNA reads as TGCGCCAGGGGGAGGGAATCGGACAGTCATCTGGAGTTCTTC.

The gene calls are TRBV4-2 and TRBJ2-2, with a possible D match to TRBD2 (6 bases). CDR3 size: 17 residues. Germline-derived CDR1 and CDR2 are LGHNA and YNFKEQ. The V end lost 5 bases, the J end lost 4 bases, and 20 bases lay between the germline ends. CDR3 amino acids: CASSGLLSAQSTGELFF. DNA of the CDR3: TGTGCCAGCAGCGGACTACTTAGCGCACAATCCACCGGGGAGCTGTTTTTT.

The rearrangement joins TRBV6-5 to TRBJ1-1; tentatively, D is TRBD1 (5 bases). V lost 0 bases and J 4 bases, leaving 9 bases between the germline ends. From germline, CDR1 is MNHEY and CDR2 SVGAGI. The CDR3 spans 14 residues. This CDR3 is CASSYSGGFTEAFF. The CDR3 coding sequence is TGTGCCAGCAGTTACTCGGGGGGGTTCACTGAAGCTTTCTTT.

CDR3 loop: CASSTGQEIYGYTF. The CDR3 DNA sequence: TGCGCCAGCAGCACCGGACAGGAGATCTATGGCTACACCTTC. This chain connects TRBV5-1 to TRBJ1-2, with 7 nucleotides matching TRBD1. Germline CDR1 and CDR2: SGHRS and YFSETQ. The junction had 7 bases not matched to a gene; V was cut back by 4 bases and J by 4 bases. The CDR3 sequence is 14 residues long.

The V gene is TRBV7-9, the J gene TRBJ1-1, with 10 bases matching TRBD1. V trimming: 5 bases; J trimming: 4 bases; junction bases outside the gene matches: 7. The CDR3 has 15 amino acids. Germline CDR1 reads SEHNR; CDR2 reads FQNEAQ (reference sequence). The CDR3 loop is CASSPSTGGSTEAFF. Written as DNA, the CDR3 is TGTGCCAGCAGCCCGTCGACAGGGGGCAGCACTGAAGCTTTCTTT.

The rearrangement uses TRBV20-1 and TRBJ1-2, with D hard to call. The length of the CDR3 is 11 residues. Germline-derived CDR1 and CDR2 are DFQATT and SNEGSKA (reference sequence). The CDR3 region is CRLLERYGYTF. The CDR3 DNA is TGCAGGCTTTTGGAGAGGTATGGCTACACCTTC.

This chain connects TRBV7-9 to TRBJ1-2; D possibly corresponds to TRBD1 (6 bases). This CDR3 has 17 residues. Trimming left V 4 bases short and J 4 bases short, with 22 bases between. Germline CDR1 and CDR2: SEHNR and FQNEAQ (reference sequence). CDR3 DNA sequence: TGTGCCAGCAGCTCACCGTTACAGGGAAGATATGGCTATGGCTACACCTTC. It yields the protein CASSSPLQGRYGYGYTF.